A few counts support the clone carrying this TCR beta chain. Its antigen is still unknown. This entry belongs to a study of T cells after yellow fever vaccination. Overall study results and limits: Within FACS-sorted repertoires, abundant clonotypes contaminating from the bulk population could be present. Reappearance after the booster was observed for most primary-vaccination clones (96% CD4, about 90% CD8).

In making TCR cDNA, 5'RACE template switching added a universal primer site and UMIs to it. TCRdb reprocessed the 5' RACE reads via MiXCR and lists one record per CDR3 protein. The sample includes just over 250,000 distinct CDR3 sequences, around 5.3% of them seen just once. The CDR3 runs 16 residues. V shed 3 bases and J 3 bases; nucleotides not matched to a gene: 5. The J gene is TRBJ2-2, the V gene TRBV12-3 or TRBV12-4, with 9 bases identical to TRBD2. The clonotype originates from a man younger than 35 who received the YFV17D yellow fever vaccine. The sequencing used CD4+ T cells sorted from PBMCs, collected on the day of the yellow fever booster vaccination. CDR3 loop: CASSFLRGGYTGELFF. The CDR3 DNA sequence: TGTGCCAGCAGTTTCTTGCGGGGGGGGTACACCGGGGAGCTGTTTTTT.